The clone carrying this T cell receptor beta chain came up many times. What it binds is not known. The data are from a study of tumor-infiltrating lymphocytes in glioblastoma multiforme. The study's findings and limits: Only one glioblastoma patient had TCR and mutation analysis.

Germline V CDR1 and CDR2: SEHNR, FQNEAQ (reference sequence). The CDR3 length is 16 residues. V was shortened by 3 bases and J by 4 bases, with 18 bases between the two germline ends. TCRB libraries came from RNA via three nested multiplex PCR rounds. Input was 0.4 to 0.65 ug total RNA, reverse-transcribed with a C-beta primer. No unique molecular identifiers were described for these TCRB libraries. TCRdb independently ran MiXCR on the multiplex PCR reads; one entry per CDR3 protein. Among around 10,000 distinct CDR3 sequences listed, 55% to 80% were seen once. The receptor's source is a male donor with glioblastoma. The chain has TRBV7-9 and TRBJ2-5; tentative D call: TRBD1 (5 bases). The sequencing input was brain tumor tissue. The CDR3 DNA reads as TGTGCCAGCAGCTTTTTGAACCGCCGCCAGGGAGAGACCCAGTACTTC. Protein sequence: CASSFLNRRQGETQYF.